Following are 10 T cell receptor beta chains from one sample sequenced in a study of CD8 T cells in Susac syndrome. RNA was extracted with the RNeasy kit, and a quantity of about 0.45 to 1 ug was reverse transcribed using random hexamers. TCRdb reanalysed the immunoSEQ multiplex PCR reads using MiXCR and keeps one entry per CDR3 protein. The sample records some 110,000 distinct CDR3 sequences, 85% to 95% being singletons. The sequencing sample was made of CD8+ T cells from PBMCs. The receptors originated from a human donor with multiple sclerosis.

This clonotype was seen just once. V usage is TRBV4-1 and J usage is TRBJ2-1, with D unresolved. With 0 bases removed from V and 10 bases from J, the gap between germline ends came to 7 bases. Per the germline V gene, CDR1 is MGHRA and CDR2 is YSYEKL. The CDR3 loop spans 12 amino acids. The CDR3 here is CASSQDGREQFF. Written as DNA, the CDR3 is TGCGCCAGCAGCCAAGATGGGCGGGAGCAGTTCTTC.

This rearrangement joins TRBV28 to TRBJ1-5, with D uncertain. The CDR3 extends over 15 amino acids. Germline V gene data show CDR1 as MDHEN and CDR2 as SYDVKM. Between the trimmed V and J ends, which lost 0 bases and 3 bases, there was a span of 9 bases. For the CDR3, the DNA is TGTGCCAGCAGTTTATGGGAGGATTACAATCAGCCCCAGCATTTT. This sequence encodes CASSLWEDYNQPQHF.

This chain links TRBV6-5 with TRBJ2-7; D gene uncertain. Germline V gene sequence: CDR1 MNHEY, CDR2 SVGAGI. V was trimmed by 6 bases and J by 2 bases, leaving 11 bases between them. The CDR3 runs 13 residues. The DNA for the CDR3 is TGTGCCAGCAGAATTACGTCCGCCTACGAGCAGTACTTC. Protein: CASRITSAYEQYF.

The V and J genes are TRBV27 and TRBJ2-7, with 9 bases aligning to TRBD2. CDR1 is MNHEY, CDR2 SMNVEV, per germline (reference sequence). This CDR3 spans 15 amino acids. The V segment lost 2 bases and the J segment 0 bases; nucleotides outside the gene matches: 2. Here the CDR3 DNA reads TGTGCCAGCAGTTTAAGGGGACTAGCCTCCTACGAGCAGTACGTC. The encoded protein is CASSLRGLASYEQYV.

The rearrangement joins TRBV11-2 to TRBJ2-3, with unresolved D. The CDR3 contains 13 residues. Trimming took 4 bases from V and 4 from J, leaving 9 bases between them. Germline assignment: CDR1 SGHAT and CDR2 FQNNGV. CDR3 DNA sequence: TGTGCCAGCAGCTCCCCGACCGCAGATACGCAGTATTTT. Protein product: CASSSPTADTQYF.

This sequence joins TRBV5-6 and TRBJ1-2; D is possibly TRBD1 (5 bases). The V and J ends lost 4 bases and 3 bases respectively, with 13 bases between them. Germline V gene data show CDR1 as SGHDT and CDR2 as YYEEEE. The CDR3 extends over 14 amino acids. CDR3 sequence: CASSQPTADYGYTF. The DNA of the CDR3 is TGTGCCAGCAGCCAACCGACAGCTGACTATGGCTACACCTTC.

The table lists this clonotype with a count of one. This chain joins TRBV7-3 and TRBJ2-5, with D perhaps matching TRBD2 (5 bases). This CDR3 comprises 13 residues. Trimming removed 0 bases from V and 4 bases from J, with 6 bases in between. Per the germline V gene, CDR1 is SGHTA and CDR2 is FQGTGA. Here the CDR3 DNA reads TGTGCCAGCAGCTTAACTCTAGCAGAGACCCAGTACTTC. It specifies CASSLTLAETQYF.

CDR3 in amino acids: CSLWDEHGYTF. In DNA, the CDR3 is TGCAGTTTGTGGGACGAACATGGCTACACCTTC. This rearrangement joins TRBV29-1 to TRBJ1-2, with D perhaps matching TRBD1 (5 bases). Per germline, CDR1 SQVTM and CDR2 ANQGSEA. The CDR3 extends over 11 amino acids.

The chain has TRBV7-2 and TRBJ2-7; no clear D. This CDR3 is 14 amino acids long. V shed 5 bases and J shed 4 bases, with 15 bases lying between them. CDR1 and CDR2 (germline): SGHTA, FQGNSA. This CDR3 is CASSPTRSTYEQYV. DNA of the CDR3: TGTGCCAGCAGCCCAACCAGGAGTACTTACGAGCAGTACGTC.

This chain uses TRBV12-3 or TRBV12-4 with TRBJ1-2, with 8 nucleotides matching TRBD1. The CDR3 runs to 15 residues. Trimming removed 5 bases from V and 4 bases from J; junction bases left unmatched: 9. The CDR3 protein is CASSVTGTGVYGYTF. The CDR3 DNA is TGTGCCAGCAGTGTAACCGGGACAGGCGTCTATGGCTACACCTTC.